The TCR beta chain described here comes from a study of control samples from healthy donors and cancer patients (dated by TCRdb to between 2020 and 2021). Worth noting for this clone: This clone's antigen is unknown. The input lacks base qualities; no much larger clone sits a single base away.

Receptor libraries were prepared by the immunoSEQ multiplex PCR assay. TCRdb's version of the immuneACCESS table is confined to in-frame rearrangements and falls short of the full clone set. An unresolved V gene accounts for under half of the shortfall where checked; the remainder is of unknown origin. This sample gives approximately 160,000 clones in total; about nine tenths of them show up just once. Roughly 2% of the sample is in the top ten clones. V loses 4 bases at its end and J loses 4 bases; junction bases beyond the gene matches: 5. The CDR3 goes from the cysteine to the phenylalanine over 14 residues. Only the CDR3 region is kept as DNA, spanning 42 bases read in frame from base 1. CDR1 is given as SEHNR and CDR2 as FQNEAQ, both from the germline V gene (reference sequence).

Sequencing was done on a sample of blood. The receptor's source is a woman between 35 and 50 years old in good health. The chain couples TRBV7-9 to TRBJ2-5, with TRBD1 matching 8 junction bases. Here the CDR3 is given as CASSSWTGRETQYF. The nucleotide sequence reads TGTGCCAGCAGCTCCTGGACAGGGCGAGAGACCCAGTACTTC.